One and the same sample provided the 25 T cell receptor beta chains below, sequenced in a study of T cell repertoires in cytomegalovirus infection. No antigen has been assigned to these receptors. Each CDR3 protein gets one entry after TCRdb re-called the reads with MiXCR. Found here are about 120,000 distinct CDR3 sequences, over 25% of them singletons; the top ten hold around two fifths. Here the sequenced sample was CD8+ T cells from cultured PBMCs, taken from culture after CMV antigen stimulation. Every receptor here comes from a human donor in good health (CMV status not recorded). Some clones in this sample may be carry-over from other donors' samples.

The chain carries TRBV5-6 and TRBJ1-2; D perhaps matches TRBD1 (5 bases). CDR1 and CDR2 (germline): SGHDT, YYEEEE. The CDR3 loop spans 13 amino acids. Deletions cut 4 bases from V and 3 bases from J, with 10 bases between. The CDR3 protein is CASSADRYYGYTF. CDR3 nucleotides: TGTGCCAGCAGCGCAGACAGATACTATGGCTACACCTTC.

J is TRBJ2-7 and V is TRBV6-6; D might be TRBD2 (7 bases). This CDR3 contains 12 residues. V shed 8 bases and J shed 6 bases, with 14 bases lying between them. Per the germline V gene, CDR1 is MNHNY and CDR2 is SVGAGI (reference sequence). CDR3 bases: TGTGCCAGCGGGAGGGGGGGCACCGAGCAGTACTTC. It specifies CASGRGGTEQYF.

V gene TRBV15 combines with J gene TRBJ1-5, with 10 bases lining up with TRBD1. The CDR3 contains 16 residues. Germline V gives CDR1 LNHNV, CDR2 YYDKDF (reference sequence). The V and J ends lost 5 bases and 9 bases, in that order; junction bases with no gene match: 13. CDR3 protein: CATSGILGQGESPQHF. For the CDR3, the DNA is TGTGCCACCAGCGGGATCTTAGGACAGGGGGAATCGCCCCAGCATTTT. Full variable domain (outside the CDR3, taken from reference TRBV15 and TRBJ1-5): DAMVIQNPRYQVTQFGKPVTLSCSQTLNHNVMYWYQQKSSQAPKLLFHYYDKDFNNEADTPDNFQSRRPNTSFCFLDIRSPGLGDTAMYLCATSGILGQGESPQHFGDGTRLSIL.

This chain joins TRBV19 and TRBJ1-1, with 7 bases that match TRBD1. Germline V gene lookup returns CDR1 LNHDA and CDR2 SQIVND (reference sequence). V lost 4 bases, J lost 9 bases, and 5 bases stayed unmatched. This CDR3 has 12 residues. CDR3 nucleotide sequence: TGTGCCAGTAGTACCCGGACAGGCAAAGCTTTCTTT. The encoded protein is CASSTRTGKAFF.

The table lists this clonotype with a count of one. The chain employs TRBV27 and TRBJ2-3; D possibly uses TRBD1 or TRBD2 (5 bases each). Germline V gene sequence: CDR1 MNHEY, CDR2 SMNVEV (reference sequence). This CDR3 is built from 14 residues. V was cut by 4 bases and J by 3 bases, with 11 bases left in between. In nucleotides, the CDR3 is TGTGCCAGCAGTTCGGGACGGCAGACAGATACGCAGTATTTT. It codes for CASSSGRQTDTQYF.

There are a few counts of this clonotype. The chain is built from TRBV7-9 and TRBJ1-4; tentatively, D is TRBD1 (5 bases). Between the trimmed V and J ends, which lost 4 bases and 6 bases, there was a span of 12 bases. In germline, CDR1 is SEHNR, CDR2 FQNEAQ (reference sequence). The CDR3 length is 14 residues. This CDR3 is CASSSGLGHEKLFF. Here the CDR3 DNA reads TGTGCCAGCAGCTCGGGGTTGGGGCATGAAAAACTGTTTTTT.

The V and J genes are TRBV11-3 and TRBJ2-1, with 11 bases matching TRBD2. V trimming: 1 base; J trimming: 8 bases; junction bases outside the gene matches: 4. CDR1 is SGHNT and CDR2 is YENEEA in the germline V gene. The CDR3 length is 15 residues. In DNA form, the CDR3 reads TGTGCCAGCAGCTTAGTGACTAGCGGGGTCCATGAGCAGTTCTTC. It specifies CASSLVTSGVHEQFF.

This clonotype occurred many times. The CDR3 bases are TGTGCCAGCAGCGTGAGTACAGGGTCGAGGAATCAGCCCCAGCATTTT. Its protein is CASSVSTGSRNQPQHF. This rearrangement joins TRBV7-6 to TRBJ1-5; D may be TRBD1 (6 bases). CDR3 length equals 16 residues. The germline V gene has CDR1 SGHVS and CDR2 FNYEAQ. Trimming shortened V by 5 bases and J by 4 bases, and 18 bases separated the two germline ends.

This rearrangement joins TRBV7-9 to TRBJ2-2; tentatively, D is TRBD1 (6 bases). V was cut by 5 bases and J by 5 bases, with 15 bases left in between. There are 15 residues in the CDR3. The germline gives CDR1 SEHNR, CDR2 FQNEAQ (reference sequence). CDR3 amino acids: CASSPRTAQTGELFF. DNA for the CDR3: TGTGCCAGCAGCCCCCGGACAGCCCAGACCGGGGAGCTGTTTTTT.

This clonotype was detected a few times. This chain joins TRBV28 and TRBJ1-4, with D unclear. Per the germline V gene, CDR1 is MDHEN and CDR2 is SYDVKM. The V end was cut by 5 bases, the J end by 4 bases, with 17 bases between. CDR3 length: 16 residues. CDR3 sequence reads: CASSTKWTEVNEKLFF. Written as DNA, the CDR3 is TGTGCCAGCAGTACCAAATGGACCGAAGTTAATGAAAAACTGTTTTTT.

The V gene is TRBV28, the J gene TRBJ2-2, with unresolved D. Germline assignment: CDR1 MDHEN and CDR2 SYDVKM. This CDR3 contains 12 residues. Between the trimmed V and J ends, which lost 8 bases and 3 bases, there was a span of 7 bases. The CDR3 reads CASRWDTGELFF. In DNA, the CDR3 is TGTGCCAGCCGCTGGGACACCGGGGAGCTGTTTTTT.

This chain links TRBV4-3 with TRBJ1-6; no definite D call. Looked up from germline, CDR1 is LGHNA and CDR2 is YSLEER. V was shortened by 5 bases and J by 5 bases, with 10 bases between the two germline ends. The CDR3 runs to 14 residues. CDR3 loop: CASSSWEDNSPLHF. The CDR3 nucleotides are TGCGCCAGCAGCTCTTGGGAGGATAATTCACCCCTCCACTTT.

The chain links TRBV12-3 or TRBV12-4 to TRBJ2-7, with 9 positions matching TRBD1. CDR3 length: 16 amino acids. Losses at the gene ends were 4 bases for V and 2 bases for J; bases not matched to a gene: 9. The CDR3 spells CASSWGQGVFTYEQYF. In nucleotides, the CDR3 is TGTGCCAGCAGTTGGGGACAGGGAGTATTCACCTACGAGCAGTACTTC.

This clonotype was counted between two and nine times. The chain is built from TRBV19 and TRBJ2-7, with D perhaps TRBD2 (5 bases). Germline-derived CDR1 and CDR2 are LNHDA and SQIVND (reference sequence). Trimming removed 2 bases at V and 2 bases at J, with 13 bases between. The CDR3 is made up of 15 amino acids. The CDR3 sequence is CASSISGFQAYEQYF. DNA for the CDR3: TGTGCCAGTAGTATATCGGGGTTCCAAGCCTACGAGCAGTACTTC.

This chain uses TRBV4-1 with TRBJ2-3, with 7 bases that match TRBD1. The CDR3 runs 16 residues. Germline trimming cut 4 bases from V and 3 bases from J; bases unmatched to any gene: 10. From germline, CDR1 is MGHRA and CDR2 YSYEKL. CDR3 sequence: CASSLRGQGWTDTQYF. CDR3 in DNA: TGCGCCAGCAGCCTAAGGGGGCAGGGGTGGACAGATACGCAGTATTTT.

This clonotype was observed a few times. This chain joins TRBV6-6 and TRBJ1-2; tentatively, D is TRBD1 (6 bases). The V end lost 6 bases, the J end lost 7 bases, and 12 bases lay between the germline ends. The CDR3 covers 12 residues. The germline V gene has CDR1 MNHNY and CDR2 SVGAGI (reference sequence). CDR3 bases: TGTGCCAGCAGCGGGGGGGCAGTTGGCTACACCTTC. It is translated as CASSGGAVGYTF.

The chain links TRBV20-1 to TRBJ2-4; 10 nucleotides agree with TRBD2. This CDR3 region has 18 residues. Per the germline V gene, CDR1 is DFQATT and CDR2 is SNEGSKA (reference sequence). V lost 6 bases to trimming and J lost 0 bases; unmatched junction nucleotides: 14. CDR3 sequence: CSAPHPAAGGLAKNIQYF. The CDR3 DNA follows: TGCAGTGCACCCCATCCCGCAGCGGGGGGGCTAGCCAAAAACATTCAGTACTTC.

The J gene is TRBJ1-1, the V gene TRBV13, with D perhaps TRBD1 (6 bases). V was cut by 5 bases and J by 4 bases, with 17 bases left in between. The CDR3 consists of 15 residues. Germline values: CDR1 PRHDT, CDR2 FYEKMQ (reference sequence). This CDR3 is CASSGYRAISTEAFF. The CDR3 nucleotides read TGTGCCAGCAGCGGCTACAGGGCGATAAGCACTGAAGCTTTCTTT.

This sequence joins TRBV4-1 and TRBJ2-7; perhaps TRBD2 as D (5 bases). CDR3 length equals 13 residues. Germline assignment: CDR1 MGHRA and CDR2 YSYEKL. The V gene lost 4 bases and the J gene lost 6 bases, with 13 bases spanning the gap. The CDR3 protein is CASSLGYGGEQYF. The CDR3 nucleotides read TGCGCCAGCAGCCTAGGGTACGGAGGCGAGCAGTACTTC.

The chain joins TRBV20-1 to TRBJ2-7; 8 bases match TRBD2. CDR1 and CDR2 from the germline V gene are DFQATT and SNEGSKA (reference sequence). V lost 7 bases, J lost 0 bases, and 11 bases stayed unmatched. This CDR3 contains 15 residues. CDR3 bases: TGCAGTGGCCCCATGCGGGGGGCGAGCTCCTACGAGCAGTACTTC. It translates to CSGPMRGASSYEQYF.

There are many counts of this clonotype. The chain employs TRBV4-3 and TRBJ2-2; 7 nucleotides align to TRBD1. The ends lost 6 bases at V and 5 bases at J; junction bases unmatched: 9. CDR1 and CDR2 (germline): LGHNA, YSLEER. The CDR3 totals 15 residues. Here the CDR3 reads CASRPTKQGTGELFF. The CDR3 DNA is TGCGCCAGCAGACCCACGAAACAGGGGACCGGGGAGCTGTTTTTT.

The rearrangement joins TRBV12-3 or TRBV12-4 to TRBJ1-2; TRBD1 is a possible D gene (6 bases). There are 14 residues in the CDR3. V was shortened by 3 bases and J by 4 bases, with 12 bases between the two germline ends. The DNA of the CDR3 is TGTGCCAGCAGTTTTGGGGGGCCCAGCTATGGCTACACCTTC. Translated, it gives CASSFGGPSYGYTF.

This clonotype was counted a few times. V usage is TRBV27 and J usage is TRBJ1-5; D is possibly TRBD1 (5 bases). The germline gives CDR1 MNHEY, CDR2 SMNVEV (reference sequence). V was clipped by 5 bases and J by 4 bases, with 12 bases between them. The CDR3 consists of 14 residues. The chain's CDR3 is CASSAWDQNQPQHF. The DNA of the CDR3 is TGTGCCAGCAGTGCCTGGGACCAGAATCAGCCCCAGCATTTT.

The V call is TRBV5-1, the J call TRBJ2-2; 7 bases align to TRBD1. Germline loops: CDR1 SGHRS, CDR2 YFSETQ. V was clipped by 5 bases and J by 4 bases; unmatched bases: 8. This CDR3 spans 15 amino acids. CDR3 in DNA: TGCGCCAGCAGAAAGGGGGCAGAGGGCACCGGGGAGCTGTTTTTT. It codes for CASRKGAEGTGELFF.

V usage is TRBV12-3 or TRBV12-4 and J usage is TRBJ1-5; D ambiguous. V shed 1 base and J shed 4 bases, with 8 bases lying between them. The CDR3 sequence is 14 residues long. CDR3 bases: TGTGCCAGCAGTTTAGGACCTGGGAATCAGCCCCAGCATTTT. This translates into CASSLGPGNQPQHF.